The 24 T cell receptor beta chains below were found in one sample sequenced in a study of beta chain features in type 1 diabetes. The whole isolated RNA underwent reverse transcription, so sequencing captured expressed TCRB transcripts. Profiled with immunoSEQ multiplex PCR; TCRdb holds only in-frame clones, not every one. The table includes about 900,000 clones, around a sixth detected once. Input material: naive CD4+ T cells from blood. These receptors were taken from a woman aged 18 to 35 in good health.

V is TRBV6-5 and J is TRBJ2-5, with TRBD2 matching over 10 bases. The V gene end was trimmed by 6 bases and the J gene end by 5 bases; junction bases not matched to a gene: 3. Germline V gene lookup returns CDR1 MNHEY and CDR2 SVGAGI. This CDR3 has 13 amino acids. The CDR3 protein is CASSRTSGETQYF. CDR3 sequence (DNA): TGTGCCAGCAGCCGGACTAGCGGCGAGACCCAGTACTTC.

This clone was found a few times. The rearrangement uses TRBV10-3 and TRBJ2-3, with 10 nucleotides matching TRBD1. The CDR3 consists of 13 residues. Germline values: CDR1 ENHRY, CDR2 SYGVKD. The V gene end was trimmed by 10 bases and the J gene end by 2 bases; junction bases not matched to a gene: 3. CDR3 sequence: CATGTGVTDTQYF. The CDR3 bases are TGTGCCACCGGGACAGGGGTCACAGATACGCAGTATTTT.

The J gene is TRBJ2-3, the V gene TRBV5-1, with a possible D match to TRBD2 (5 bases). Germline values: CDR1 SGHRS, CDR2 YFSETQ. The CDR3 spans 15 residues. Trimming pared 2 bases from V and 2 bases from J, leaving 12 bases between. The CDR3 here is CASSFTSAYTDTQYF. CDR3 coding DNA: TGCGCCAGCAGCTTCACTAGTGCGTACACAGATACGCAGTATTTT.

The rearrangement joins TRBV7-2 to TRBJ2-2; D ambiguous. Germline loops: CDR1 SGHTA, CDR2 FQGNSA. Trimming pared 1 base from V and 6 bases from J, leaving 3 bases between. This CDR3 spans 12 amino acids. The CDR3 spells CASSLVSGELFF. The CDR3 DNA reads TGTGCCAGCAGCTTAGTTTCCGGGGAGCTGTTTTTT. The entire variable domain, with the rest obtained from reference TRBV7-2 and TRBJ2-2, is as follows: GAGVSQSPSNKVTEKGKDVELRCDPISGHTALYWYRQSLGQGLEFLIYFQGNSAPDKSGLPSDRFSAERTGGSVSTLTIQRTQQEDSAVYLCASSLVSGELFFGEGSRLTVL.

This clone was counted a few times. This chain joins TRBV5-1 and TRBJ2-7; 7 nucleotides line up with TRBD1. J gave up 5 bases and V 3 bases, and 8 bases lay outside the gene matches. This CDR3 has 14 amino acids. The V gene's germline CDR1 is SGHRS and CDR2 YFSETQ. The CDR3 spells CASSYSTGQDEQYF. DNA for the CDR3: TGCGCCAGCAGCTACTCGACAGGGCAGGACGAGCAGTACTTC. Based on the CDR3 plus reference TRBV5-1 and TRBJ2-7, the full variable domain is KAGVTQTPRYLIKTRGQQVTLSCSPISGHRSVSWYQQTPGQGLQFLFEYFSETQRNKGNFPGRFSGRQFSNSRSEMNVSTLELGDSALYLCASSYSTGQDEQYFGPGTRLTVT.

This sequence joins TRBV19 and TRBJ2-1; a weak D match, TRBD2 (5 bases). V gave up 2 bases and J gave up 3 bases, with 14 bases separating them. The germline CDR1 and CDR2 sequences are LNHDA and SQIVND (reference sequence). The CDR3 spans 16 residues. As DNA, the CDR3 is TGTGCCAGTAGTATAATCCGGGATCCCCTCTACAATGAGCAGTTCTTC. Its protein product is CASSIIRDPLYNEQFF.

The chain has TRBV5-4 and TRBJ2-1; TRBD2 is a possible D gene (5 bases). Trimming took 3 bases from V and 5 from J, leaving 12 bases between them. The V gene's germline CDR1 is SGHNT and CDR2 YYREEE (reference sequence). This CDR3 region has 14 residues. The CDR3 is CASSSRGRDNEQFF. The CDR3 bases are TGTGCCAGCAGCTCGAGAGGGCGGGACAATGAGCAGTTCTTC.

About this clone: One junction end does not reproduce the germline sequence, and a read error may be involved. This CDR3 reads CASSLLPLGFAF. In DNA, the CDR3 is TGTGCCAGCAGTTTATTGCCCCTTGGTTTCGCCTTC. The V gene is TRBV28, the J gene TRBJ1-2; D unclear. This CDR3 spans 12 amino acids. Germline CDR1 reads MDHEN; CDR2 reads SYDVKM.

In its sample, this clone was seen a few times. The rearrangement joins TRBV11-1 to TRBJ2-1; 11 bases are a match to TRBD2. The CDR3 spans 16 residues. V lost 6 bases to trimming and J lost 10 bases; unmatched junction nucleotides: 14. Germline V CDR1 and CDR2: SGHAT, FQDESV (reference sequence). DNA of the CDR3: TGTGCCAGCAGATCGCTAGCGGGAGGACACGTAGGGGAGCAGTTCTTC. The encoded protein is CASRSLAGGHVGEQFF.

This clone was recorded a few times. The chain links TRBV7-4 to TRBJ2-3; tentatively, D is TRBD2 (6 bases). Trimming took 6 bases from V and 6 from J, leaving 16 bases between them. The CDR3 totals 14 residues. Germline-derived CDR1 and CDR2 are SGHVT and SQSDAQ. The CDR3 DNA is TGTGCCAGCAGACAAACAGCGGGCCACGATACGCAGTATTTT. This translates into CASRQTAGHDTQYF.

The chain recombines TRBV2 with TRBJ1-1; maybe TRBD1 (6 bases). Trimming removed 6 bases from V and 2 bases from J, with 13 bases in between. Germline loops: CDR1 SNHLY, CDR2 FYNNEI. The CDR3 is 14 residues long. This CDR3 is CASRARDTNTEAFF. The CDR3 DNA is TGTGCCAGCAGGGCCCGGGACACTAACACTGAAGCTTTCTTT.

In its sample, this clone was seen a few times. This rearrangement joins TRBV28 to TRBJ1-5; D not certain. V was clipped by 1 base and J by 7 bases, with 14 bases between them. Germline CDR1 reads MDHEN; CDR2 reads SYDVKM. The CDR3 spans 15 residues. Here the CDR3 reads CASSLSLRLTQPQHF. In DNA, the CDR3 is TGTGCCAGCAGTTTATCCCTTCGGTTAACGCAGCCCCAGCATTTT. The full variable domain, completed using reference TRBV28 and TRBJ1-5, is DVKVTQSSRYLVKRTGEKVFLECVQDMDHENMFWYRQDPGLGLRLIYFSYDVKMKEKGDIPEGYSVSREKKERFSLILESASTNQTSMYLCASSLSLRLTQPQHFGDGTRLSIL.

This clone was detected only a few times. Other DNA sequences in this sample translate to the same CDR3. This sequence joins TRBV28 and TRBJ1-2; TRBD1 matches 9 bases. Germline V CDR1 and CDR2: MDHEN, SYDVKM. The CDR3 sequence is 13 residues long. V gave up 6 bases and J gave up 5 bases; unmatched junction bases: 4. The CDR3 DNA is TGTGCCAGCAGCCTCGGACAGGGGTATGGCTACACCTTC. It translates to CASSLGQGYGYTF.

A few counts support this clone. V gene TRBV2 combines with J gene TRBJ2-2; TRBD2 is a possible D gene (5 bases). The V gene lost 6 bases and the J gene lost 7 bases, with 15 bases spanning the gap. The CDR3 extends over 14 amino acids. Germline loops: CDR1 SNHLY, CDR2 FYNNEI. CDR3 amino acids: CASSGSTAGGELFF. CDR3 bases: TGTGCCAGCAGCGGCTCCACGGCGGGCGGGGAGCTGTTTTTT.

There are a few counts of this clone. CDR3 loop: CASSYSGSLAKNIQYF. The CDR3 DNA reads as TGTGCCAGCAGTTACTCGGGCAGTCTAGCCAAAAACATTCAGTACTTC. The genes are TRBV6-5 and TRBJ2-4; D not certain. This CDR3 comprises 16 residues. The V and J ends lost 0 bases and 0 bases respectively, with 9 bases between them. Germline V lookup: CDR1 MNHEY, CDR2 SVGAGI.

This clone was observed a few times. The rearrangement joins TRBV7-2 to TRBJ1-2, with D unresolved. Germline V CDR1 and CDR2: SGHTA, FQGNSA. The CDR3 has 12 residues. V dropped 5 bases and J dropped 4 bases, with 8 bases sitting between them. The CDR3 bases are TGTGCCAGCAGCCCCAACAGCTATGGCTACACCTTC. Amino acids: CASSPNSYGYTF.

The chain couples TRBV28 to TRBJ2-1; TRBD1 matches at 10 bases. The CDR3 covers 14 residues. Germline CDR1 is MDHEN and CDR2 is SYDVKM. V dropped 7 bases and J dropped 2; count of bases not matched to a gene: 2. The CDR3 DNA reads TGTGCCAGCAAAGGGACAGGGGCCTACAATGAGCAGTTCTTC. This gives the protein CASKGTGAYNEQFF.

This chain's CDR3 is CASSTWLSGGRNQQFF. In DNA, the CDR3 is TGTGCCAGCAGTACCTGGTTGTCGGGGGGGAGAAACCAGCAGTTCTTC. The V gene is TRBV2, the J gene TRBJ2-1, with 8 nucleotides matching TRBD2. This CDR3 has 16 residues. Trimming took 5 bases from V and 11 from J; bases not matched to a gene: 17. Germline lookup yields CDR1 SNHLY and CDR2 FYNNEI.

This chain links TRBV7-2 with TRBJ2-7; D gene uncertain. Trimming removed 5 bases at V and 2 bases at J, with 10 bases between. Germline V CDR1 and CDR2: SGHTA, FQGNSA. The CDR3 totals 13 residues. Here the CDR3 reads CASSTRTAYEQYF. The CDR3 nucleotides are TGTGCCAGCAGCACCCGAACGGCCTACGAGCAGTACTTC.

This rearrangement joins TRBV19 to TRBJ2-3; TRBD1 matches 7 bases. Losses at the gene ends were 5 bases for V and 2 bases for J; bases not matched to a gene: 7. In germline, CDR1 is LNHDA, CDR2 SQIVND (reference sequence). The CDR3 is 15 residues long. The DNA for the CDR3 is TGTGCCAGTAGTTCCCGGGACAGCTACACAGATACGCAGTATTTT. As protein: CASSSRDSYTDTQYF.

This clone turned up a few times. This sample includes further DNA sequences coding for the same CDR3. The rearrangement joins TRBV25-1 to TRBJ1-5; the D is unclear. Germline loops: CDR1 MGHDK, CDR2 SYGVNS. This CDR3 has 12 amino acids. With 5 bases removed from V and 2 bases from J, the gap between germline ends came to 4 bases. The CDR3 DNA is TGTGCCAGCAGTCGGGGCAATCAGCCCCAGCATTTT. It translates to CASSRGNQPQHF.

This rearrangement joins TRBV18 to TRBJ1-1; D uncertain. V lost 4 bases and J lost 6, with 15 bases in between. The germline V gene has CDR1 KGHSH and CDR2 LQKENI. The CDR3 length is 14 residues. The CDR3 DNA reads TGTGCCAGCTCACTCACCCCAGGATCCCCTGAAGCTTTCTTT. The encoded protein is CASSLTPGSPEAFF. Full variable domain (rest looked up from reference TRBV18 and TRBJ1-1): NAGVMQNPRHLVRRRGQEARLRCSPMKGHSHVYWYRQLPEEGLKFMVYLQKENIIDESGMPKERFSAEFPKEGPSILRIQQVVRGDSAAYFCASSLTPGSPEAFFGQGTRLTVV.

The V and J genes are TRBV5-1 and TRBJ2-6, with D maybe TRBD2 (6 bases). The CDR3 runs to 15 residues. Germline loops: CDR1 SGHRS, CDR2 YFSETQ. V lost 4 bases, J lost 3 bases, and 11 bases lay in between. The CDR3 DNA follows: TGCGCCAGCAGCAACGGGGGATTTGGGGCCAACGTCCTGACTTTC. It specifies CASSNGGFGANVLTF.

This clone was seen a few times. The chain joins TRBV19 to TRBJ2-2; unclear D gene. Trimming took 5 bases from V and 5 from J, leaving 6 bases between them. In germline, CDR1 is LNHDA, CDR2 SQIVND (reference sequence). The CDR3 totals 12 residues. The CDR3 sequence: CASSQQTGELFF. The CDR3 nucleotides are TGTGCCAGTAGTCAACAAACCGGGGAGCTGTTTTTT.